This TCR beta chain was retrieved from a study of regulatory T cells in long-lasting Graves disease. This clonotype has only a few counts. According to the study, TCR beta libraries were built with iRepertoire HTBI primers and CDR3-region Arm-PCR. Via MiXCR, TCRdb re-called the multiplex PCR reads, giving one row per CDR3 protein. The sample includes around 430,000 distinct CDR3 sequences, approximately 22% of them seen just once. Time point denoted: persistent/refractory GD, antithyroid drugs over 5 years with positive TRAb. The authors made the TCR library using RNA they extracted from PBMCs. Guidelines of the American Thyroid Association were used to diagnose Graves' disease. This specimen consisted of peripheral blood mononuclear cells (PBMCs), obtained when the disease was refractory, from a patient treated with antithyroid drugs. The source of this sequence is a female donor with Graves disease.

The CDR3 DNA reads TGTGCCAGCAGCTTATGGACAGGGGACGAGTATGGCTACACCTTC. As protein: CASSLWTGDEYGYTF. The chain combines TRBV11-2 with TRBJ1-2; TRBD1 agrees at 9 bases. The germline CDR1 and CDR2 sequences are SGHAT and FQNNGV. The trim removed 2 bases at V and 5 bases at J, leaving 6 bases unmatched. This CDR3 is built from 15 residues.